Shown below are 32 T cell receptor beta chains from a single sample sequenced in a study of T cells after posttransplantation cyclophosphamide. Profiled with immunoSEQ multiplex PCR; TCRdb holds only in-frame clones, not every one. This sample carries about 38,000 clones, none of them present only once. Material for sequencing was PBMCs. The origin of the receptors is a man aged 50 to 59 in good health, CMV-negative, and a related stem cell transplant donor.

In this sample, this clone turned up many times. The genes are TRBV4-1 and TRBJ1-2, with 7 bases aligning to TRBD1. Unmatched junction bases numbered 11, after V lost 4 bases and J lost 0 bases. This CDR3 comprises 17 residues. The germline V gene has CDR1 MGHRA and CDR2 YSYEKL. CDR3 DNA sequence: TGCGCCAGCAGCCCTGGGGCAGCTCAGGGGGCTAACTATGGCTACACCTTC. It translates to CASSPGAAQGANYGYTF.

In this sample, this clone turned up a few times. The DNA for the CDR3 is TGCGCCAGCAGCTTGGCCTTGCACAGGGCCGCAGATACGCAGTATTTT. It specifies CASSLALHRAADTQYF. This chain joins TRBV5-1 and TRBJ2-3; D perhaps matches TRBD1 (6 bases). Trimming left V 0 bases short and J 4 bases short, with 15 bases between. Germline lookup yields CDR1 SGHRS and CDR2 YFSETQ. The CDR3 runs to 16 residues. Looking up the rest from reference TRBV5-1 and TRBJ2-3 gives the full variable domain: KAGVTQTPRYLIKTRGQQVTLSCSPISGHRSVSWYQQTPGQGLQFLFEYFSETQRNKGNFPGRFSGRQFSNSRSEMNVSTLELGDSALYLCASSLALHRAADTQYFGPGTRLTVL.

For the CDR3, the DNA is TGTGCCAGCAGTTACCAGATTAGCAATCAGCCCCAGCATTTT. Translated: CASSYQISNQPQHF. The V call is TRBV6-6, the J call TRBJ1-5; D gene uncertain. Trimming took 2 bases from V and 0 from J, leaving 5 bases between them. CDR3 length equals 14 residues. Germline V gene data show CDR1 as MNHNY and CDR2 as SVGAGI (reference sequence).

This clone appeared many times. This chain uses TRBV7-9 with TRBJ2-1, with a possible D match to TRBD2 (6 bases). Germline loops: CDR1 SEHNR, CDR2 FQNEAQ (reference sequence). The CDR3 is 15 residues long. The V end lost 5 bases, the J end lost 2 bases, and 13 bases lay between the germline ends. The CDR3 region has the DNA TGTGCCAGCAGCCCGAGCGGCGGGACCTACAATGAGCAGTTCTTC. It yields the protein CASSPSGGTYNEQFF.

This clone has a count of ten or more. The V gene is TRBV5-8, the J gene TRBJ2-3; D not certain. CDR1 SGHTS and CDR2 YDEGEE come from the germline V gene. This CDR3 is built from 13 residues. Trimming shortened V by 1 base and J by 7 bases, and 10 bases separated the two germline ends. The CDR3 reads CASSLPPLNTQYF. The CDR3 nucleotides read TGTGCCAGCAGCTTGCCCCCCCTAAATACGCAGTATTTT.

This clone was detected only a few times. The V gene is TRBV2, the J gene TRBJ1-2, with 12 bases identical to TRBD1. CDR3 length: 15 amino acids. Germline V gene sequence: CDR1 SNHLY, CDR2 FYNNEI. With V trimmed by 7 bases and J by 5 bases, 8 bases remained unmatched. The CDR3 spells CASNPGQGAWYGYTF. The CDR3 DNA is TGTGCCAGCAACCCGGGACAGGGGGCTTGGTATGGCTACACCTTC.

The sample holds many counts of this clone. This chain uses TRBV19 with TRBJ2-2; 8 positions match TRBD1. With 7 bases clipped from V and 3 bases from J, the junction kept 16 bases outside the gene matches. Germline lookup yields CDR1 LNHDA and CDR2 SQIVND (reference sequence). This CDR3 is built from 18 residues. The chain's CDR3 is CASTLQWGQANYTGELFF. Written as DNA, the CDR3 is TGTGCCAGTACCCTTCAGTGGGGACAGGCAAACTACACCGGGGAGCTGTTTTTT.

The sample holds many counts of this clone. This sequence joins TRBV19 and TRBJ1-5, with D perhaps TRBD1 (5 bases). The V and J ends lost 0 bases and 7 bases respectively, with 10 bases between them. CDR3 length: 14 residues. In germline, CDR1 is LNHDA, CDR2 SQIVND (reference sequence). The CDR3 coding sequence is TGTGCCAGTAGTATAGATGTGGGGCAACAGCCCCAGCATTTT. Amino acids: CASSIDVGQQPQHF.

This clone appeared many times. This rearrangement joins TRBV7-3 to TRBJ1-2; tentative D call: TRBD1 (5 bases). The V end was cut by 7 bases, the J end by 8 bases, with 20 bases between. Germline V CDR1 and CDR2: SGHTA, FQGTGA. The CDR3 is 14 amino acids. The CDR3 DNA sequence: TGTGCCAGCACCCCCGGGGGGACTGCTCGCGGCTACACCTTC. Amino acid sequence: CASTPGGTARGYTF.

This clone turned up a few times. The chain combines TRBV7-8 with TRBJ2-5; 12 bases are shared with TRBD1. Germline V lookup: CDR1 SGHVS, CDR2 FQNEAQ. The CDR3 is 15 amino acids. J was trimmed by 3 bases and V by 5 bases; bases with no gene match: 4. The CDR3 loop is CASSPGQGAKETQYF. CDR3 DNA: TGTGCCAGCAGCCCGGGACAGGGGGCAAAAGAGACCCAGTACTTC.

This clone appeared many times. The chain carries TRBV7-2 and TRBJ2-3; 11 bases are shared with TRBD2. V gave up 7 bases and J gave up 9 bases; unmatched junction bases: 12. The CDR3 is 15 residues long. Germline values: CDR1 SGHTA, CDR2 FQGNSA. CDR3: CASTPIAGGSDTQYF. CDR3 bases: TGTGCCAGCACGCCCATAGCGGGGGGGTCGGACACGCAGTATTTT.

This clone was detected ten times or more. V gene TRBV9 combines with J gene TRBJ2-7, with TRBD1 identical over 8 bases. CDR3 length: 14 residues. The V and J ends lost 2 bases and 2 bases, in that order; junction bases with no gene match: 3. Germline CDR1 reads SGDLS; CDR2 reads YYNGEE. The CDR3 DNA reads TGTGCCAGCAGCGTCGGGGACAGGCCCTACGAGCAGTACTTC. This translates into CASSVGDRPYEQYF.

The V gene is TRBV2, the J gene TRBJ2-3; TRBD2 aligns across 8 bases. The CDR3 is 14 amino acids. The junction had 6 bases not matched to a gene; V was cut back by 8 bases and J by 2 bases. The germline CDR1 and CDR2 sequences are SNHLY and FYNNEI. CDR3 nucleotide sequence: TGTGCCAGCGGTACTAGCGGACCCACAGATACGCAGTATTTT. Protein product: CASGTSGPTDTQYF.

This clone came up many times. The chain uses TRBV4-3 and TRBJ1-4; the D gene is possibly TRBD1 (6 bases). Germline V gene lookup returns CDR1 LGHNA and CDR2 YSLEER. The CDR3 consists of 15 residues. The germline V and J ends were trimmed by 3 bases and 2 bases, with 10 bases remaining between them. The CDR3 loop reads CASSQFDRTNEKLFF. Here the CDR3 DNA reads TGCGCCAGCAGCCAGTTTGACAGGACTAATGAAAAACTGTTTTTT.

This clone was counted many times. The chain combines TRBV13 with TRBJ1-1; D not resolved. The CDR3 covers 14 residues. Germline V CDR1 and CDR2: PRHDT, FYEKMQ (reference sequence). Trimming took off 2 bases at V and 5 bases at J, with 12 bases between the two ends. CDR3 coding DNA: TGTGCCAGCAGCTTACGGTCAGGTGGGACTGAAGCTTTCTTT. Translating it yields CASSLRSGGTEAFF.

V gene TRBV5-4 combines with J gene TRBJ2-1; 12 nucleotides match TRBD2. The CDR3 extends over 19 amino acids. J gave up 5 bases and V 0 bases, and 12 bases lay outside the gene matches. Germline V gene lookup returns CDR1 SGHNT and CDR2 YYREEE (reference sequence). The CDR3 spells CASSLEGLAGTLGDNEQFF. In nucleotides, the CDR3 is TGTGCCAGCAGCTTGGAAGGACTAGCGGGAACTCTGGGAGACAATGAGCAGTTCTTC.

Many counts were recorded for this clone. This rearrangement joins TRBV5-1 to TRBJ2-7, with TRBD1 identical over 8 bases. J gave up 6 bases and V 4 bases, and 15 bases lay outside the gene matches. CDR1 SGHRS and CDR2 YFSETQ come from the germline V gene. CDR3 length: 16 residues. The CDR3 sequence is CASSTPRTGSGGEQYF. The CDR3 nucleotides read TGCGCCAGCAGCACCCCCCGGACAGGGTCAGGCGGCGAGCAGTACTTC. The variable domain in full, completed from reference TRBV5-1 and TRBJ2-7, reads KAGVTQTPRYLIKTRGQQVTLSCSPISGHRSVSWYQQTPGQGLQFLFEYFSETQRNKGNFPGRFSGRQFSNSRSEMNVSTLELGDSALYLCASSTPRTGSGGEQYFGPGTRLTVT.

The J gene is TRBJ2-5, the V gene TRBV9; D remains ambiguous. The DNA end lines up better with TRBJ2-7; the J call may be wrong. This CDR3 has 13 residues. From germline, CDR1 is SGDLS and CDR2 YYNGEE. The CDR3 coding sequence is TGTGCCAGCAGCGTTTCCGGTTCCTACGAGCAGTACTTC. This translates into CASSVSGSYEQYF.

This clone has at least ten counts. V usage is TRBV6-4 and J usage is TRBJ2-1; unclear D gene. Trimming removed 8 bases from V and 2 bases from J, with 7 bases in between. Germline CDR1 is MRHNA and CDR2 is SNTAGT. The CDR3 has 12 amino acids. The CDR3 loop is CASSSPYNEQFF. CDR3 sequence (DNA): TGTGCCAGCTCCTCCCCCTACAATGAGCAGTTCTTC.

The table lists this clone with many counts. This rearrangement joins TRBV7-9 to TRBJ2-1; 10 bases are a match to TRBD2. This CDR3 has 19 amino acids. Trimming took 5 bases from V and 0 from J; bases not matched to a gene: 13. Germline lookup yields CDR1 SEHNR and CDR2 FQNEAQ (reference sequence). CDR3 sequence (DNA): TGTGCCAGCAGCACACAAAGTGGAGCGGGGGGGCACTCCTACAATGAGCAGTTCTTC. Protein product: CASSTQSGAGGHSYNEQFF. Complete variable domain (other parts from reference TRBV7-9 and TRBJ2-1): DTGVSQNPRHKITKRGQNVTFRCDPISEHNRLYWYRQTLGQGPEFLTYFQNEAQLEKSRLLSDRFSAERPKGSFSTLEIQRTEQGDSAMYLCASSTQSGAGGHSYNEQFFGPGTRLTVL.

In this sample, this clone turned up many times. CDR3 coding DNA: TGTGCCAGCAGCTTTGGGACTAGCGGAACCTACGAGCAGTACTTC. Translated: CASSFGTSGTYEQYF. J is TRBJ2-7 and V is TRBV7-9; the match to TRBD2 covers 11 bases. V lost 3 bases to trimming and J lost 2 bases; unmatched junction nucleotides: 3. Germline V CDR1 and CDR2: SEHNR, FQNEAQ (reference sequence). The CDR3 has 15 amino acids.

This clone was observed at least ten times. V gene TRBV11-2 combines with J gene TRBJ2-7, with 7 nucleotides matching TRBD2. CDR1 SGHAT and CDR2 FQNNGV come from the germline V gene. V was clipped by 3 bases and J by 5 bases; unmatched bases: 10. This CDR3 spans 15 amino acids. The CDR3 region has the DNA TGTGCCAGCAGCTTCGCTAGCGGTGAGGGCCACGAGCAGTACTTC. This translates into CASSFASGEGHEQYF. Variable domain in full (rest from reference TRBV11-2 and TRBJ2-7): EAGVAQSPRYKIIEKRQSVAFWCNPISGHATLYWYQQILGQGPKLLIQFQNNGVVDDSQLPKDRFSAERLKGVDSTLKIQPAKLEDSAVYLCASSFASGEGHEQYFGPGTRLTVT.

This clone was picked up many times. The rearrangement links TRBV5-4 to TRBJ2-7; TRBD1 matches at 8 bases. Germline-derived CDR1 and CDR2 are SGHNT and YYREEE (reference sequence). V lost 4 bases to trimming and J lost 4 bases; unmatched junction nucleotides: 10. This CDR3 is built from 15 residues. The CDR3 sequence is CASSQDREVIYEQYF. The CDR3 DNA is TGTGCCAGCAGCCAGGACAGGGAGGTTATATACGAGCAGTACTTC.

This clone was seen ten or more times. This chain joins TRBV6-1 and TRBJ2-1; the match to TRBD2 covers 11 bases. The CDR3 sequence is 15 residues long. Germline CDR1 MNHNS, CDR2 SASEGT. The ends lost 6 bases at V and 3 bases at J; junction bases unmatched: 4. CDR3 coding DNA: TGTGCCAGCAGCCCCGGGACTAGCGGCTACAATGAGCAGTTCTTC. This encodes CASSPGTSGYNEQFF.

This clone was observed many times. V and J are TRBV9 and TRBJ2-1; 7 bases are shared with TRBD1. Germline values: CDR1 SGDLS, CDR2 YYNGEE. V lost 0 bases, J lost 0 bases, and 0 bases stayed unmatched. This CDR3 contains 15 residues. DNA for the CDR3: TGTGCCAGCAGCGTAGAGGGGGCCTCCTACAATGAGCAGTTCTTC. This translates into CASSVEGASYNEQFF.

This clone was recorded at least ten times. DNA of the CDR3: TGTGCCAGCAGTTACGGACAGGACTATGGCTACACCTTC. Translation: CASSYGQDYGYTF. The chain has TRBV27 and TRBJ1-2; 7 positions match TRBD1. The CDR3 is 13 residues long. Germline-derived CDR1 and CDR2 are MNHEY and SMNVEV (reference sequence). V shed 4 bases and J 3 bases; nucleotides not matched to a gene: 2.

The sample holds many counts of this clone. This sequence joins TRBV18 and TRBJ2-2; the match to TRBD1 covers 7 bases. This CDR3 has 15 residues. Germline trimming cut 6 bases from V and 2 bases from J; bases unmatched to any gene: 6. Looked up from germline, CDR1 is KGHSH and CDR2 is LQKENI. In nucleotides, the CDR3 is TGTGCCAGCTCGCCGGGACAGTCTAACACCGGGGAGCTGTTTTTT. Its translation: CASSPGQSNTGELFF.

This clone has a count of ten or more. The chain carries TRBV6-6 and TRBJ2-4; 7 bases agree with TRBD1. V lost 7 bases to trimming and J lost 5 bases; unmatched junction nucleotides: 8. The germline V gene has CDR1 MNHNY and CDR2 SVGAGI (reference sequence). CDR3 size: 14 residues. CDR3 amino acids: CASTLQGMENIQYF. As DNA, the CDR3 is TGTGCCAGCACTCTACAGGGGATGGAAAACATTCAGTACTTC.

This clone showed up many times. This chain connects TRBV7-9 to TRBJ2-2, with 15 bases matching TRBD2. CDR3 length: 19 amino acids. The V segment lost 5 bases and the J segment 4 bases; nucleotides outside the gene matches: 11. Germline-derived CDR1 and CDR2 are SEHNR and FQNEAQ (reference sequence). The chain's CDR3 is CASSTGLAGGPTSTGELFF. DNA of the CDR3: TGTGCCAGCAGCACCGGACTAGCGGGGGGGCCGACGAGCACCGGGGAGCTGTTTTTT. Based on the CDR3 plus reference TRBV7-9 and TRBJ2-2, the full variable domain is DTGVSQNPRHKITKRGQNVTFRCDPISEHNRLYWYRQTLGQGPEFLTYFQNEAQLEKSRLLSDRFSAERPKGSFSTLEIQRTEQGDSAMYLCASSTGLAGGPTSTGELFFGEGSRLTVL.

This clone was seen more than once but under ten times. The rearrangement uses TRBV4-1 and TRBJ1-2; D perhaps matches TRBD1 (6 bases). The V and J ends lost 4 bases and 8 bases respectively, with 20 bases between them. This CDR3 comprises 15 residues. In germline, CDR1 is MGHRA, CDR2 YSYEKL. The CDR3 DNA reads TGCGCCAGCAGCCTCTTACCCACAGGGAGTGGGGGCTACACCTTC. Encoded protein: CASSLLPTGSGGYTF.

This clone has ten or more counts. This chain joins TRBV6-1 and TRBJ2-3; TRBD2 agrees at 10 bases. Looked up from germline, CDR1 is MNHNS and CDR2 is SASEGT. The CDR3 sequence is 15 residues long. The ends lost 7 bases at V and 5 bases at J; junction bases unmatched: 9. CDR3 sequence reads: CASISALAGQDTQYF. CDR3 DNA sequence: TGTGCCAGCATTTCGGCACTAGCGGGGCAAGATACGCAGTATTTT.

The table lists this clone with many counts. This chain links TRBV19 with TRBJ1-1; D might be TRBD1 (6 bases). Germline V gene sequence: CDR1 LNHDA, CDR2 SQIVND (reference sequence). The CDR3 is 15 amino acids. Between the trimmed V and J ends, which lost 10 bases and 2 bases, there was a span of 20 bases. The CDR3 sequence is CATRLGWTENTEAFF. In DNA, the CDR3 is TGTGCCACCCGCCTGGGGTGGACAGAAAACACTGAAGCTTTCTTT.